This T cell receptor beta chain was captured in a study of T cells in Graves' hyperthyroidism and ophthalmopathy. Deletions cut 0 bases from V and 2 bases from J, with 8 bases between. CDR3 size: 14 residues. Per the germline V gene, CDR1 is SGHDN and CDR2 is FVKESK. A word on this clonotype: The CDR3 does not close with the conserved phenylalanine or tryptophan, likely indicating a read error.

What was amplified from RNA transcripts were TCR beta CDR3 regions. HTBI primers were employed in a first-round RT-PCR of the TCR CDR3. TCRdb called the multiplex PCR reads again in MiXCR, with one record for every CDR3 protein. The profile covers roughly 350,000 distinct CDR3 sequences, with roughly 15% appearing a single time and around 19% taken by the ten largest. The clonotype comes from a woman in her thirties with Graves' ophthalmopathy. Sequencing input: blood. The chain combines TRBV14 with TRBJ2-7; perhaps TRBD1 as D (6 bases). The chain's CDR3 is CASSQEDRPYEQYL. DNA for the CDR3: TGTGCCAGCAGCCAAGAGGACAGACCCTACGAGCAGTACCTC.